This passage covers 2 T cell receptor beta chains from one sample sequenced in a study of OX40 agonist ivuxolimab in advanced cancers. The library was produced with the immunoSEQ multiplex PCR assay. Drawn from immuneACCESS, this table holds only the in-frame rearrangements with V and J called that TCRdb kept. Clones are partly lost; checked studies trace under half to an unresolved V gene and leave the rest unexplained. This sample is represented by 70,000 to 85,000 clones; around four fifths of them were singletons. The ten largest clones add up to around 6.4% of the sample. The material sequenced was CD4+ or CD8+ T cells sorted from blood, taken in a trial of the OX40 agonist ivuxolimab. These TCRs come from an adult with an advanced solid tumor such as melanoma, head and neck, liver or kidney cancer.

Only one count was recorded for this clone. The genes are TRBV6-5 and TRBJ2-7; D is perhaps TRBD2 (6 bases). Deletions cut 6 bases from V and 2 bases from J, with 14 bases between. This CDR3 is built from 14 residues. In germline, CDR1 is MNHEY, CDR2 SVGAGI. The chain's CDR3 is CASSPGGFAYEQYV. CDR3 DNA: TGTGCCAGCAGCCCCGGGGGTTTTGCCTACGAGCAGTACGTC.

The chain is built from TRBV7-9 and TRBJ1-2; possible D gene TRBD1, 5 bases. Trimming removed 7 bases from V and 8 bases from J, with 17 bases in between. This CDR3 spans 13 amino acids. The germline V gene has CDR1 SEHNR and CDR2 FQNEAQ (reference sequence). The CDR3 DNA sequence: TGTGCCAGCATCCTGGGGGGAGAGGAGGGCTACACCTTC. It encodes CASILGGEEGYTF.